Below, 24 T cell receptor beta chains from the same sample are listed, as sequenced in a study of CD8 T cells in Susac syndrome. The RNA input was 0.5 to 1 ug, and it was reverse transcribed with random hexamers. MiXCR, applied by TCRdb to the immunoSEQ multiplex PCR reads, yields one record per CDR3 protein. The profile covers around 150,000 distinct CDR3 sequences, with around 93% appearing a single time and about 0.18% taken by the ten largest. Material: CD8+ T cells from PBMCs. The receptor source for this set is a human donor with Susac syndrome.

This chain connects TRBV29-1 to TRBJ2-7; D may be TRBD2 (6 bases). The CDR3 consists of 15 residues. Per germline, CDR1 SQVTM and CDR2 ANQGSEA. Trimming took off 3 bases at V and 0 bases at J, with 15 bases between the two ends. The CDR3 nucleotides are TGCAGCGTTGAGGAGGGGAGCGTGTCCTCCTACGAGCAGTACTTC. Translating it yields CSVEEGSVSSYEQYF.

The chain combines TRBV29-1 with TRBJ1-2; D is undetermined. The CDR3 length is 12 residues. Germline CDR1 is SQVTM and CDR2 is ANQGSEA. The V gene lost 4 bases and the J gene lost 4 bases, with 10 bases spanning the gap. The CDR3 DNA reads TGCAGCGTTGCGGATGGGCTCTATGGCTACACCTTC. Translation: CSVADGLYGYTF.

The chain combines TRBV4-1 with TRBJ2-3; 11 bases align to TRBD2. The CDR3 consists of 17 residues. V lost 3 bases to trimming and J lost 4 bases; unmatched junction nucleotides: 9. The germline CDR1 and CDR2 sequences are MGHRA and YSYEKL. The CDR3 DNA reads TGCGCCAGCAGCCACCCAACTAGCGGGAGAGGTTCAGATACGCAGTATTTT. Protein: CASSHPTSGRGSDTQYF.

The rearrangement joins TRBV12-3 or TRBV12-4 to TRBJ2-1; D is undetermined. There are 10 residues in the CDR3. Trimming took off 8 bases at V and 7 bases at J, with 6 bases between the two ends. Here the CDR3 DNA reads TGTGCCAGCGGGATAAATGAGCAGTTCTTC. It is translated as CASGINEQFF.

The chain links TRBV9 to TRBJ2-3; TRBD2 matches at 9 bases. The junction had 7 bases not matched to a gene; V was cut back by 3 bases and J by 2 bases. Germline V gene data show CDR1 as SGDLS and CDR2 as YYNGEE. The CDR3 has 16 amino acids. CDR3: CASSGEAGGSTDTQYF. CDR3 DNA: TGTGCCAGCAGCGGTGAAGCGGGAGGTTCCACAGATACGCAGTATTTT.

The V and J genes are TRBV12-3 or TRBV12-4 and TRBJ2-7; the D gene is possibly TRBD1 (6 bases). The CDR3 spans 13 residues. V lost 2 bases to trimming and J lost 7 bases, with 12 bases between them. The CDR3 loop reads CASSLQGRDEQYF. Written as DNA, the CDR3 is TGTGCCAGCAGTTTACAGGGGAGAGATGAGCAGTACTTC.

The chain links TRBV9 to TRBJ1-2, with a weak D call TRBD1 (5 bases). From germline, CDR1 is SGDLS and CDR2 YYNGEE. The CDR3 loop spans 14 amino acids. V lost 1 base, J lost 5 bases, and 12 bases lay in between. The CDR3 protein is CASSVQGTRYGYTF. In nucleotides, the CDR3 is TGTGCCAGCAGCGTACAGGGCACGCGGTATGGCTACACCTTC.

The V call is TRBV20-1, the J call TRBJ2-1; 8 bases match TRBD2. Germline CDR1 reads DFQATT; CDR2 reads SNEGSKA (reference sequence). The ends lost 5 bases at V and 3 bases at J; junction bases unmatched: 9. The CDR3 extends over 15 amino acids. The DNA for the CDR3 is TGCAGTGCTTTCGAATCGGGACTAGTCTACAATGAGCAGTTCTTC. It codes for CSAFESGLVYNEQFF.

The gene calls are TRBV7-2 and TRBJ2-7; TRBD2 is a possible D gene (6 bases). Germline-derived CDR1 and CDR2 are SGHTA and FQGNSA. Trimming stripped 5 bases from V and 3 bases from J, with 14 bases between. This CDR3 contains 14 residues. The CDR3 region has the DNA TGTGCCAGCAGCCCCCGGGACTCCGACTACGAGCAGTACTTC. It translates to CASSPRDSDYEQYF.

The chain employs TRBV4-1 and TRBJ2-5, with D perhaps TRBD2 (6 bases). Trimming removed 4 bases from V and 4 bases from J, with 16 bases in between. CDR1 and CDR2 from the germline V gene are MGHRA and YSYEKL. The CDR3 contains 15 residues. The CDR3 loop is CASSRSGGDGETQYF. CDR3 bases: TGCGCCAGCAGCCGTAGCGGCGGGGATGGAGAGACCCAGTACTTC.

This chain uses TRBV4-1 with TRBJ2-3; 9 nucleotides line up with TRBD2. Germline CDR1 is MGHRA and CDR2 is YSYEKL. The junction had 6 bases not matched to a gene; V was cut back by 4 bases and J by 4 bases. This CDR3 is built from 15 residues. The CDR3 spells CASSPSGLAADTQYF. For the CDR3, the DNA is TGCGCCAGCAGCCCATCGGGACTAGCCGCAGATACGCAGTATTTT.

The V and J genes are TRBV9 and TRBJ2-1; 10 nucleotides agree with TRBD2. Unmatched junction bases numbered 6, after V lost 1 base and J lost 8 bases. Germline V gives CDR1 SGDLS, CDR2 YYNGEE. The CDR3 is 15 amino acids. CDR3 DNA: TGTGCCAGCAGCGTACCCGGACTAGCGGCGGATGAGCAGTTCTTC. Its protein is CASSVPGLAADEQFF.

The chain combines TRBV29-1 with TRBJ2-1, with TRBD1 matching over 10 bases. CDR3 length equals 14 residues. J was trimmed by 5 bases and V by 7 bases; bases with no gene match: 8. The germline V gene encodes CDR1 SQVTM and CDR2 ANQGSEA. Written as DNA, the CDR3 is TGCAGCGCCCACGGGACAGGGGTTAACAATGAGCAGTTCTTC. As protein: CSAHGTGVNNEQFF.

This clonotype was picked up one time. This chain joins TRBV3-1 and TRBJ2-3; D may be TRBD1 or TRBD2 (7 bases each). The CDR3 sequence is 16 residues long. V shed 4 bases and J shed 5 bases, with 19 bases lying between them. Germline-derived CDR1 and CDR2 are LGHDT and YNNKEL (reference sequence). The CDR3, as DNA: TGTGCCAGCAGCCCCCTTTTCAGGGGGGGTGGAGATACGCAGTATTTT. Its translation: CASSPLFRGGGDTQYF.

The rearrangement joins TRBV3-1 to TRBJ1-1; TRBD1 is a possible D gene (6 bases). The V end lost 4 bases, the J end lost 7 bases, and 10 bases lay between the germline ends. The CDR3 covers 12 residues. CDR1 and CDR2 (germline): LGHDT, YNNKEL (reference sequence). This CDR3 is CASSLTGREAFF. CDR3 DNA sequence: TGTGCCAGCAGCCTTACAGGGCGTGAAGCTTTCTTT.

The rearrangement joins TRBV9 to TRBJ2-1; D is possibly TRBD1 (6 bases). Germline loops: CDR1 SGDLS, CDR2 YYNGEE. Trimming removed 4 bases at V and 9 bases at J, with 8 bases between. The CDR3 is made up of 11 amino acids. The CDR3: CASSTGSEQFF. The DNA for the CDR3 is TGTGCCAGCAGCACAGGGTCTGAGCAGTTCTTC.

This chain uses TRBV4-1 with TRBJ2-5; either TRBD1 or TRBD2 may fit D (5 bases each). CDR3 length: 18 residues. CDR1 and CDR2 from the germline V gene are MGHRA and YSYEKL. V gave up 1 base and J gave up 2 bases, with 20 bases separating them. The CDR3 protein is CASSQGGPGSSNQETQYF. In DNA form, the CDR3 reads TGCGCCAGCAGCCAAGGGGGCCCGGGGAGCTCAAATCAAGAGACCCAGTACTTC.

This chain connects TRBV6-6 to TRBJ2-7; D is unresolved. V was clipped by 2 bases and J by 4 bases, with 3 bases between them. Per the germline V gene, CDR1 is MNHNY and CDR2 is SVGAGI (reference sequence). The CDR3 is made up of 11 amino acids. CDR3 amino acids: CASSYRYEQYF. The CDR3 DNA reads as TGTGCCAGCAGTTACCGATACGAGCAGTACTTC.

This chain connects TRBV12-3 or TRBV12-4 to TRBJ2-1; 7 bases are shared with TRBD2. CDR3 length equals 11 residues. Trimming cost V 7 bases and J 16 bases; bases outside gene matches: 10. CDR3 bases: TGTGCCAGCACTATGGGGGGGACCACTTTCTTC. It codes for CASTMGGTTFF.

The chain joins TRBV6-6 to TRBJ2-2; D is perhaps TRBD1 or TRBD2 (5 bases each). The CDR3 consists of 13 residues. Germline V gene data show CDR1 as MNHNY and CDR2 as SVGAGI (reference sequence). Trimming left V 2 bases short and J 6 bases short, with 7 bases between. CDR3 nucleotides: TGTGCCAGCAGTTACGGGGGTCCCGGGGAGCTGTTTTTT. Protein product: CASSYGGPGELFF.

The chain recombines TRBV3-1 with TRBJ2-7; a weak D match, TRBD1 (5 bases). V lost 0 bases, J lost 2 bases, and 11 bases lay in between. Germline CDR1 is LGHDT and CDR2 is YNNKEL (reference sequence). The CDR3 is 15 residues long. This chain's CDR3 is CASSQDPQGPYEQYF. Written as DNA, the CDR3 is TGTGCCAGCAGCCAAGATCCTCAGGGTCCCTACGAGCAGTACTTC.

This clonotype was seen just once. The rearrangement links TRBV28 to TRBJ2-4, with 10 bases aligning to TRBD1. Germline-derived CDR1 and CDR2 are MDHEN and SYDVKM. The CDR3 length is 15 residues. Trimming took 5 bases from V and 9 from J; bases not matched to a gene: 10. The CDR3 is CASSPTGGAALIQYF. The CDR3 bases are TGTGCCAGCAGTCCGACAGGGGGCGCGGCGCTCATTCAGTACTTC.

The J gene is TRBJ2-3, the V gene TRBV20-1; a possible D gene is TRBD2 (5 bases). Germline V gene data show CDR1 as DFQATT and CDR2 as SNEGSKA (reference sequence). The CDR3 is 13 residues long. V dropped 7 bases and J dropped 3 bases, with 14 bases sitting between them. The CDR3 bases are TGCAGTGTTTTTCACCGGGGAACAGATACGCAGTATTTT. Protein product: CSVFHRGTDTQYF.

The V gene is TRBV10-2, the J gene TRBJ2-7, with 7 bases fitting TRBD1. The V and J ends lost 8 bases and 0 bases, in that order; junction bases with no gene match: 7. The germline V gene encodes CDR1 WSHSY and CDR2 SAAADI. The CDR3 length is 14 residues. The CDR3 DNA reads TGCGCCAGCGGAGACAGGGCCGACTCCTACGAGCAGTACTTC. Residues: CASGDRADSYEQYF.